These 18 T cell receptor beta chains came from one sample sequenced in a study of T cell repertoires in cytomegalovirus infection. The antigens for these receptors are not known. TCRdb fed the reads into MiXCR, producing one record per CDR3 protein. Of around 900,000 distinct CDR3 sequences listed, 31% are singletons. This material consisted of cultured CD8+ T cells from PBMCs, taken from culture after CMV antigen stimulation. The receptors stem from a human donor in good health (CMV status not recorded). Some clones in this sample may be carry-over from other donors' samples.

This clonotype was counted between two and nine times. This chain links TRBV7-6 with TRBJ2-5, with 9 bases identical to TRBD2. Looked up from germline, CDR1 is SGHVS and CDR2 is FNYEAQ. The CDR3 is made up of 16 amino acids. With 4 bases clipped from V and 2 bases from J, the junction kept 8 bases outside the gene matches. Written as DNA, the CDR3 is TGTGCCAGCAGCTCCTCGGTCCTAGCGGGGCAAGAGACCCAGTACTTC. It yields the protein CASSSSVLAGQETQYF. Supplemented by reference TRBV7-6 and TRBJ2-5, the full variable domain reads GAGVSQSPRYKVTKRGQDVALRCDPISGHVSLYWYRQALGQGPEFLTYFNYEAQQDKSGLPNDRFSAERPEGSISTLTIQRTEQRDSAMYRCASSSSVLAGQETQYFGPGTRLLVL.

CDR3: CASSLPTGIRTDTQYF. For the CDR3, the DNA is TGCGCCAGCAGTCTCCCAACAGGGATCCGCACAGATACGCAGTATTTT. The rearrangement links TRBV23-1 to TRBJ2-3; TRBD1 is a possible D gene (6 bases). Being an ORF, TRBV23-1 has a function that is uncertain. The V and J ends lost 4 bases and 1 base respectively, with 15 bases between them. The CDR3 sequence is 16 residues long.

The V gene is TRBV18, the J gene TRBJ2-1; 9 nucleotides agree with TRBD1. The CDR3 runs to 15 residues. The germline CDR1 and CDR2 sequences are KGHSH and LQKENI. V lost 5 bases to trimming and J lost 3 bases; unmatched junction nucleotides: 5. The CDR3 DNA reads TGTGCCAGCTCAAGCGACAGGGGGGACTACAATGAGCAGTTCTTC. This codes for CASSSDRGDYNEQFF.

This clonotype was found a few times. The V call is TRBV20-1, the J call TRBJ1-2; 8 bases align to TRBD1. Germline assignment: CDR1 DFQATT and CDR2 SNEGSKA (reference sequence). CDR3 length: 13 amino acids. The ends lost 3 bases at V and 4 bases at J; junction bases unmatched: 4. CDR3 nucleotides: TGCAGTGCTAGTCGACAGGGGAGCTATGGCTACACCTTC. Amino acid sequence: CSASRQGSYGYTF.

This clonotype was detected ten times or more. This chain links TRBV7-2 with TRBJ2-7; D ambiguous. V dropped 1 base and J dropped 7 bases, with 14 bases sitting between them. Germline CDR1 and CDR2: SGHTA and FQGNSA. The CDR3 is made up of 14 amino acids. CDR3 nucleotide sequence: TGTGCCAGCAGCTTAGAAGGTGGCTTAGGTGAGCAGTACGTC. It specifies CASSLEGGLGEQYV.

This clonotype was seen repeatedly, ten times or more. CDR3 residues: CASTQQGHYGYTF. The CDR3 DNA is TGTGCCAGCACCCAACAGGGGCACTATGGCTACACCTTC. The gene calls are TRBV12-3 or TRBV12-4 and TRBJ1-2, with 7 bases matching TRBD1. The length of the CDR3 is 13 residues. J was trimmed by 3 bases and V by 7 bases; bases with no gene match: 5.

J is TRBJ2-6 and V is TRBV2; tentatively, D is TRBD1 (6 bases). The V end was cut by 2 bases, the J end by 4 bases, with 18 bases between. Germline V gene data show CDR1 as SNHLY and CDR2 as FYNNEI. The CDR3 has 18 residues. The CDR3: CASSELQQGPSGANVLTF. The CDR3 DNA sequence: TGTGCCAGCAGTGAACTACAACAGGGACCCTCCGGGGCCAACGTCCTGACTTTC.

This chain joins TRBV27 and TRBJ2-3; 14 positions agree with TRBD2. Germline trimming cut 2 bases from V and 3 bases from J; bases unmatched to any gene: 4. Germline CDR1 is MNHEY and CDR2 is SMNVEV (reference sequence). The CDR3 totals 17 residues. Here the CDR3 reads CASSLRLAGGQTDTQYF. CDR3 nucleotide sequence: TGTGCCAGCAGTTTACGACTAGCGGGGGGGCAAACAGATACGCAGTATTTT.

Written as DNA, the CDR3 is TGCGCCAGCAGTCAACGGGGAATGGATGAAAAACTGTTTTTT. Amino acids: CASSQRGMDEKLFF. The rearrangement uses TRBV4-1 and TRBJ1-4; D uncertain. V dropped 6 bases and J dropped 6 bases, with 14 bases sitting between them. This CDR3 comprises 14 residues. Germline V gene lookup returns CDR1 MGHRA and CDR2 YSYEKL.

Ten or more counts support this clonotype. The chain is built from TRBV7-2 and TRBJ1-5; D ambiguous. Per germline, CDR1 SGHTA and CDR2 FQGNSA. The CDR3 has 15 residues. V was shortened by 0 bases and J by 0 bases, with 6 bases between the two germline ends. The DNA for the CDR3 is TGTGCCAGCAGCTTAGCAGGGTCTAGCAATCAGCCCCAGCATTTT. Encoded protein: CASSLAGSSNQPQHF.

The chain links TRBV6-6 to TRBJ1-2, with a possible D match to TRBD1 (6 bases). The CDR3 is 14 residues long. V lost 5 bases, J lost 3 bases, and 13 bases lay in between. Germline values: CDR1 MNHNY, CDR2 SVGAGI (reference sequence). The CDR3 DNA reads as TGTGCCAGCAGTCTCCGGGACAACTACTATGGCTACACCTTC. It specifies CASSLRDNYYGYTF.

This clonotype was picked up a small number of times. The chain combines TRBV10-2 with TRBJ2-5, with 13 bases fitting TRBD2. Germline CDR1 and CDR2: WSHSY and SAAADI. The CDR3 runs to 17 residues. V shed 2 bases and J 5 bases; nucleotides not matched to a gene: 8. The CDR3 nucleotides read TGCGCCAGCAGTGAGGAAGGGACTAGCGGGGTGGAGGAGACCCAGTACTTC. Amino acids: CASSEEGTSGVEETQYF.

The chain uses TRBV12-3 or TRBV12-4 and TRBJ1-5; perhaps TRBD1 as D (6 bases). The CDR3 has 16 amino acids. Trimming cost V 1 base and J 7 bases, with 17 bases left between them. The CDR3 loop is CASSLEGRGWIQPQHF. The CDR3 region has the DNA TGTGCCAGCAGTTTAGAAGGCAGGGGATGGATACAGCCCCAGCATTTT.

With respect to this clonotype: Germline and junction disagree at one end, which may indicate a read error. The CDR3 DNA reads as TGTGTCAGCAGCTTAGTTGGGTTGAATGAGCAGTTCTTC. Its translation is CVSSLVGLNEQFF. The V and J genes are TRBV7-6 and TRBJ2-1; D not certain. This CDR3 is 13 amino acids long. CDR1 and CDR2 from the germline V gene are SGHVS and FNYEAQ.

This clonotype was observed at least ten times. The chain uses TRBV7-2 and TRBJ1-2, with D hard to call. With 11 bases removed from V and 8 bases from J, the gap between germline ends came to 18 bases. Germline CDR1 is SGHTA and CDR2 is FQGNSA. The CDR3 covers 12 residues. The CDR3 DNA sequence: TGTGCCTTCTATACTGTAGTGGGAGGCTACACCTTC. This gives the protein CAFYTVVGGYTF.

The table lists this clonotype with a few counts. This rearrangement joins TRBV12-3 or TRBV12-4 to TRBJ2-7; D could derive from TRBD1 or TRBD2 (5 bases each). V was clipped by 2 bases and J by 0 bases, with 14 bases between them. The CDR3 runs 16 residues. As DNA, the CDR3 is TGTGCCAGCAGTTTAAAAGGGACCCACCCCTCCTACGAGCAGTACTTC. It translates to CASSLKGTHPSYEQYF.

This clonotype was picked up many times. The rearrangement uses TRBV7-6 and TRBJ2-2; TRBD2 matches 7 bases. Per germline, CDR1 SGHVS and CDR2 FNYEAQ. The CDR3 contains 16 residues. Unmatched junction bases numbered 6, after V lost 4 bases and J lost 1 base. CDR3 sequence reads: CASSSPAGRNTGELFF. In DNA, the CDR3 is TGTGCCAGCAGCTCCCCAGCGGGGAGGAACACCGGGGAGCTGTTTTTT.

Only a few counts were recorded for this clonotype. V gene TRBV7-2 combines with J gene TRBJ2-3, with 10 bases lining up with TRBD2. The CDR3 totals 16 residues. V shed 4 bases, J shed 1 base, and the junction held 5 bases outside the gene matches. Germline V CDR1 and CDR2: SGHTA, FQGNSA. The CDR3 loop is CASSSASGGRTDTQYF. The CDR3 DNA is TGTGCCAGCAGCTCTGCTAGCGGGGGCCGCACAGATACGCAGTATTTT.